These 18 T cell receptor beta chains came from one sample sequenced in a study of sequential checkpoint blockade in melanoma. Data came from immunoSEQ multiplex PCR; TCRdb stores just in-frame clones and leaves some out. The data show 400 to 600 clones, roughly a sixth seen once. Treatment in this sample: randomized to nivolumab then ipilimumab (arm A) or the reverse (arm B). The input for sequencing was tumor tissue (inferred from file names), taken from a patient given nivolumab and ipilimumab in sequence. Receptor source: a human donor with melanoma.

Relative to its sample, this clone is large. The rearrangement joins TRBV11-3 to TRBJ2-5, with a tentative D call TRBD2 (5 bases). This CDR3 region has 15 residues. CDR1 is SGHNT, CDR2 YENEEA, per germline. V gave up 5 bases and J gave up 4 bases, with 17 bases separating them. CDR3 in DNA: TGTGCCAGCAGCCAAGCGGCCCACAACCTAGAGACCCAGTACTTC. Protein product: CASSQAAHNLETQYF.

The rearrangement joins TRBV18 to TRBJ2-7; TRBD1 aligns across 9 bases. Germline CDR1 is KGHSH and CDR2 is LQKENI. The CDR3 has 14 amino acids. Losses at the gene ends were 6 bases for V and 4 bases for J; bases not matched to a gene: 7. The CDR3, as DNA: TGTGCCAGCTCGGAGACAGGGGGGGTGTACGAGCAGTACTTC. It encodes CASSETGGVYEQYF.

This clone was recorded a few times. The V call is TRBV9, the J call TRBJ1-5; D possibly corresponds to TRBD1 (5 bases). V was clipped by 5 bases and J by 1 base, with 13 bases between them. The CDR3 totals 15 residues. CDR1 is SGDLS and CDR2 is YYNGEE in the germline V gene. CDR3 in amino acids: CASSVGTESNQPQHF. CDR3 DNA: TGTGCCAGCAGTGTCGGGACGGAGAGCAATCAGCCCCAGCATTTT.

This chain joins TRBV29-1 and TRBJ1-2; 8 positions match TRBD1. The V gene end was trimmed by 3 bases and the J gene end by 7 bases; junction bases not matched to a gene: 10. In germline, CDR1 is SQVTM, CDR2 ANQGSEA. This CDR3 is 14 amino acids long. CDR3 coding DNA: TGCAGCGTTGATTTGGGTCAGGGGGCGGTTGGCTACACCTTC. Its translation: CSVDLGQGAVGYTF.

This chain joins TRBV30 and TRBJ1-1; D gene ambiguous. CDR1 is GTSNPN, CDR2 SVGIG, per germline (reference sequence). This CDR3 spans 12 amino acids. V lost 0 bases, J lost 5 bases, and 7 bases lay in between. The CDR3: CAWSVLQTEAFF. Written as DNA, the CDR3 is TGTGCCTGGAGTGTACTTCAGACTGAAGCTTTCTTT.

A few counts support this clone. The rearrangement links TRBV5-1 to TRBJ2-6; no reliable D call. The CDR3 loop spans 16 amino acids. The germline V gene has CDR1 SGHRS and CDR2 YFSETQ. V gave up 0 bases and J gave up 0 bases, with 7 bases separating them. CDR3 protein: CASSLGPSSGANVLTF. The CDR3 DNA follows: TGCGCCAGCAGCTTGGGACCAAGCTCTGGGGCCAACGTCCTGACTTTC.

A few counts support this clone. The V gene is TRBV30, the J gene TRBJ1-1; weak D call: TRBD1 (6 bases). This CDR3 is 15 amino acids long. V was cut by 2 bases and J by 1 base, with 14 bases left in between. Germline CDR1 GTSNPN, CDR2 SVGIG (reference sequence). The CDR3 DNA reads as TGTGCCTGGAGTATAGGACAGCCGAGGAACACTGAAGCTTTCTTT. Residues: CAWSIGQPRNTEAFF.

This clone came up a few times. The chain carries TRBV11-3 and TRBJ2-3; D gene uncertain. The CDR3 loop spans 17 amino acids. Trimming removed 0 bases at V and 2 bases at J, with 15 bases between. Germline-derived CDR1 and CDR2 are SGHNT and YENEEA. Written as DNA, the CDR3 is TGTGCCAGCAGCTTAGATGGAGAGAATAAACCCACAGATACGCAGTATTTT. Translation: CASSLDGENKPTDTQYF. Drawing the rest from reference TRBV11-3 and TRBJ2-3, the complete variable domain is EAGVVQSPRYKIIEKKQPVAFWCNPISGHNTLYWYLQNLGQGPELLIRYENEEAVDDSQLPKDRFSAERLKGVDSTLKIQPAELGDSAVYLCASSLDGENKPTDTQYFGPGTRLTVL.

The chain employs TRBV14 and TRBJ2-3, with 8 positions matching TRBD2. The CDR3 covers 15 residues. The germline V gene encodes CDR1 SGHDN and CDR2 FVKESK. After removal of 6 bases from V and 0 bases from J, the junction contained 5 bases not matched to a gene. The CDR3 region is CASSGGRYSTDTQYF. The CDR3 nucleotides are TGTGCCAGCAGTGGCGGGAGGTATAGCACAGATACGCAGTATTTT. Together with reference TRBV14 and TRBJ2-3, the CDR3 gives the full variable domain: EAGVTQFPSHSVIEKGQTVTLRCDPISGHDNLYWYRRVMGKEIKFLLHFVKESKQDESGMPNNRFLAERTGGTYSTLKVQPAELEDSGVYFCASSGGRYSTDTQYFGPGTRLTVL.

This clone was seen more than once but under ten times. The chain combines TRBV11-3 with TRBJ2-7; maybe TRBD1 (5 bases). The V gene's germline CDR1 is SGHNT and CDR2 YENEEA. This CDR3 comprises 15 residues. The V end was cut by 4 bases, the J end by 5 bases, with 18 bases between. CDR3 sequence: CASSSHGSQGDEQYF. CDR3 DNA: TGTGCCAGCAGCTCCCATGGGTCCCAGGGTGACGAGCAGTACTTC.

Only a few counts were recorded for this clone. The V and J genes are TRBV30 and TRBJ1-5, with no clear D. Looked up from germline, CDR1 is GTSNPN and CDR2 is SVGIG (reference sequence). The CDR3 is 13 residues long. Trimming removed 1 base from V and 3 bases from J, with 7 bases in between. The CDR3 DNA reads TGTGCCTGGAGTGGCGGACCCAATCAGCCCCAGCATTTT. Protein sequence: CAWSGGPNQPQHF.

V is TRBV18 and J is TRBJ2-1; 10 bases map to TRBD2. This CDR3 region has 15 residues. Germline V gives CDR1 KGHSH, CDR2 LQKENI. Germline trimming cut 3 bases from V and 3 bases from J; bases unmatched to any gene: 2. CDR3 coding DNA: TGTGCCAGCTCACCTCTAGCGGGAGACTACAATGAGCAGTTCTTC. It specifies CASSPLAGDYNEQFF. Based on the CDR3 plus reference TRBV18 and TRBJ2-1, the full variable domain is NAGVMQNPRHLVRRRGQEARLRCSPMKGHSHVYWYRQLPEEGLKFMVYLQKENIIDESGMPKERFSAEFPKEGPSILRIQQVVRGDSAAYFCASSPLAGDYNEQFFGPGTRLTVL.

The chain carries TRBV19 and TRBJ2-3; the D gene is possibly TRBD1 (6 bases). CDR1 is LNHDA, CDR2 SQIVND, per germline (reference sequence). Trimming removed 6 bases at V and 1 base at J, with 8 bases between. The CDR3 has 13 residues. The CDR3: CASRDRRTDTQYF. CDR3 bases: TGTGCCAGTAGGGACAGACGCACAGATACGCAGTATTTT.

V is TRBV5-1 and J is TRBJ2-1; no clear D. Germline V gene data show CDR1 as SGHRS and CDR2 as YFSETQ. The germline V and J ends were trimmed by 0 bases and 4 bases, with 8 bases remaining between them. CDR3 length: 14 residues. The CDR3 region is CASSLGQAYNEQFF. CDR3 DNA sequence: TGCGCCAGCAGCTTGGGGCAGGCTTACAATGAGCAGTTCTTC.

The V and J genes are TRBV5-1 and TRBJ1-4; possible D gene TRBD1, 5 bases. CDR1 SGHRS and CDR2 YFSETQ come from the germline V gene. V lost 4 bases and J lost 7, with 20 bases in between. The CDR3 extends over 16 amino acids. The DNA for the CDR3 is TGCGCCAGCAGCCCAACAAGCTACGGGGGAAGTGAAAAACTGTTTTTT. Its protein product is CASSPTSYGGSEKLFF.

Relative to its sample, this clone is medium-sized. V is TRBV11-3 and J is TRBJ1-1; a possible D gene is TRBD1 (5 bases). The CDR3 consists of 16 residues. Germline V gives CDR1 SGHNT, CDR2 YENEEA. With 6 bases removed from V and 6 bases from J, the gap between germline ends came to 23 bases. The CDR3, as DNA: TGTGCCAGCAGACATGCGACGGATGGGGGGAGCCCTGAAGCTTTCTTT. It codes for CASRHATDGGSPEAFF.

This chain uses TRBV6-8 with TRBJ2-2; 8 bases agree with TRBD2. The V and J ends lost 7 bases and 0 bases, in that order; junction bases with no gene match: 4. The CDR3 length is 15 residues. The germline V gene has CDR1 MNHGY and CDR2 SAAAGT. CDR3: CASIREGANTGELFF. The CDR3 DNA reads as TGTGCCAGCATACGGGAGGGCGCGAACACCGGGGAGCTGTTTTTT.

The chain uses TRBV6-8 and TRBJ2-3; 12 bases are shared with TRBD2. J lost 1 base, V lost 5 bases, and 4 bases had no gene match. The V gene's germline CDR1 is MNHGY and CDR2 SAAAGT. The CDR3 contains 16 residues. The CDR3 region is CASSARTSGGTDTQYF. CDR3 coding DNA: TGTGCCAGCAGTGCTAGGACTAGCGGGGGCACAGATACGCAGTATTTT.